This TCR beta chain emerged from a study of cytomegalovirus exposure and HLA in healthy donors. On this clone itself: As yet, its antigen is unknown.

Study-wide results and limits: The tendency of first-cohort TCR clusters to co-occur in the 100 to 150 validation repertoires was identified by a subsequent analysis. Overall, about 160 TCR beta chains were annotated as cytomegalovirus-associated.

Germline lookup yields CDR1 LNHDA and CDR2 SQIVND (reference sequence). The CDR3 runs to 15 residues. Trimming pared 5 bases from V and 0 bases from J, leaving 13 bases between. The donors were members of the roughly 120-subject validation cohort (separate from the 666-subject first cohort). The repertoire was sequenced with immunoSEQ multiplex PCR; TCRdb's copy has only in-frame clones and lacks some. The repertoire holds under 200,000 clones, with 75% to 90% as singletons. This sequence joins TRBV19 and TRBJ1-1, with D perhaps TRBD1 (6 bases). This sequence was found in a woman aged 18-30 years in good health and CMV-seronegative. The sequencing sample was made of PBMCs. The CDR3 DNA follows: TGTGCCAGTAGTTTCTTACAGGGCTTGAACACTGAAGCTTTCTTT. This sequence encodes CASSFLQGLNTEAFF.